A selection of T cell receptor beta chains follows, all from one sample in a study of PD-1 blockade in classical Hodgkin lymphoma. The method was immunoSEQ multiplex PCR; TCRdb's version includes in-frame clones alone and lacks a portion of them. The data show approximately 150,000 clones, approximately 81% seen once. Material: peripheral blood mononuclear cells (PBMCs), obtained before the second cycle of nivolumab. Every receptor here comes from a human donor with classical Hodgkin lymphoma. CDR3s include the opening cysteine and the closing phenylalanine or tryptophan. The order of the fields is J gene, V gene, clone size, D gene, CDR3 DNA, CDR3 protein. D genes are given only for firm matches. Clone size, where shown, is once, few, many, or a class for clones that have expanded.

TRBJ2-5	TRBV19	-	-	TGTGCCAGTAGTCCCTCACTAACAGAGACCCAGTACTTC	CASSPSLTETQYF
TRBJ2-7	TRBV5-5	-	-	TGTGCCAGCAGCTTTGATCAGGGATCCTACGAGCAGTACTTC	CASSFDQGSYEQYF
TRBJ2-2	TRBV5-4	-	-	TGTGCCAGCAGCTTCCCCCTCCCGGGGGCCGGGGAGCTGTTTTTT	CASSFPLPGAGELFF
TRBJ1-2	TRBV7-9	-	-	TGTGCCAGCAGCTTAGTTGTCAGGGGCCGCGGCGGGAGCTACACCTTC	CASSLVVRGRGGSYTF
TRBJ1-5	TRBV5-8	-	-	TGTGCCAGCAGCTACACAGGGTACAATCAGCCCCAGCATTTT	CASSYTGYNQPQHF
TRBJ2-2	TRBV7-8	-	-	TGTGCCAGCAGCCGAGGCCTGAGGGACACCGGGGAGCTGTTTTTT	CASSRGLRDTGELFF
TRBJ1-1	TRBV7-3	-	-	TGTGCCAGCAGCGTGACACCTAACACTGAAGCTTTCTTT	CASSVTPNTEAFF
TRBJ2-7	TRBV28	-	-	TGTGCCAGCAGAGCCCGCACGGGACTCTCCTACGAGCAGTACTTC	CASRARTGLSYEQYF
TRBJ2-1	TRBV27	-	TRBD2	TGTGCCAGCAGAACCCTTACACCGGGACAGCGGACTAGCGGTCTCTACAATGAGCAGTTCTTC	CASRTLTPGQRTSGLYNEQFF
TRBJ2-1	TRBV7-9	-	-	TGTGCCAGCAGCCATGCACTGGGCAATGAGCAGTTCTTC	CASSHALGNEQFF
TRBJ2-7	TRBV5-4	-	-	TGTGCCAGCAGCTCGCCCCCGGGACGGAGCTCCTACGAGCAGTACTTC	CASSSPPGRSSYEQYF
TRBJ2-3	TRBV19	-	TRBD2	TGTGCCAGTAGTGGAGGACTAGCGGGGGCACCTAGCACAGATACGCAGTATTTT	CASSGGLAGAPSTDTQYF
TRBJ1-4	TRBV6-4	-	-	TGTGCCAGCAGCCGACAGATTAATGAAAAACTGTTTTTT	CASSRQINEKLFF
TRBJ1-3	TRBV7-2	-	-	TGTGCCAGCAGCTTTGAATCTGGAAACACCATATATTTT	CASSFESGNTIYF
TRBJ1-3	TRBV6-5	-	-	TGTGCCAGCAGTTCTTCTCCCGGGACGGTTGGAAACACCATATATTTT	CASSSSPGTVGNTIYF
TRBJ1-2	TRBV19	-	TRBD1	TGTGCCAGTAGTATGACAGGGTCGTGGGGCTACACCTTC	CASSMTGSWGYTF
TRBJ1-6	TRBV7-9	-	-	TGTGCCAGCAGCACCCTGGACAGCCCAGGTTCACCCCTCCACTTT	CASSTLDSPGSPLHF
TRBJ2-1	TRBV10-3	-	TRBD2	TGTGCCATCAGTGAGTCGTGGGGACTAGCGGAAAACAATGAGCAGTTCTTC	CAISESWGLAENNEQFF
TRBJ2-7	TRBV5-4	-	TRBD1	TGTGCCAGCAGCTCCGGGACAGGGTTAGTGATTTACGAGCAGTACTTC	CASSSGTGLVIYEQYF
TRBJ2-6	TRBV27	-	-	TGTGCCAGCAGAAAGGCGGGGACCTACGGGTCTGGGGCCAACGTCCTGACTTTC	CASRKAGTYGSGANVLTF
TRBJ1-5	TRBV18	-	-	TGTGCCAGCTCACTTACAGAAAATAGCAATCAGCCCCAGCATTTT	CASSLTENSNQPQHF
TRBJ1-5	TRBV6-1	once	TRBD1	TGTGCCAGCACCAGAAGACAGGGTAATCAGCCCCAGCATTTT	CASTRRQGNQPQHF
TRBJ2-7	TRBV6-5	-	-	TGTGCCAGCAGTTACGCTATTGGGGGGCCCTACGAGCAGTACTTC	CASSYAIGGPYEQYF
TRBJ1-5	TRBV6-1	-	-	TGTGCCAGCAGTGCCCGGAACGTTCAGAATCAGCCCCAGCATTTT	CASSARNVQNQPQHF
TRBJ2-6	TRBV10-3	-	TRBD1	TGTGCCATCAGTGAGCGGGACAGGGTGACCCCCGGGGCCAACGTCCTGACTTTC	CAISERDRVTPGANVLTF